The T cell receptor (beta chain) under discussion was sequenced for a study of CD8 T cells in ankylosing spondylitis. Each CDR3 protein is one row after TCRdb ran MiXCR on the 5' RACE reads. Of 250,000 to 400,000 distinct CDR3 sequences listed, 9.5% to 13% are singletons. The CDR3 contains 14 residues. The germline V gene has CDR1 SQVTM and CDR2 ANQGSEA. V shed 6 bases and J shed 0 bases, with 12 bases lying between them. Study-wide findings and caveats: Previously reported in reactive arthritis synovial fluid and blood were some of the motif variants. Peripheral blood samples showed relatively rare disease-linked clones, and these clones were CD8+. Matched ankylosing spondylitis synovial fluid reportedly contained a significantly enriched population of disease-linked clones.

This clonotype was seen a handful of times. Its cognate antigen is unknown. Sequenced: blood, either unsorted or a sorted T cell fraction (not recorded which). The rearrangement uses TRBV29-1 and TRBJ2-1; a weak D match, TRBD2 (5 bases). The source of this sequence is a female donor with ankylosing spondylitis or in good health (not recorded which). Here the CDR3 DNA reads TGCAGCGTCCGGACTTCTAGCTCCTACAATGAGCAGTTCTTC. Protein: CSVRTSSSYNEQFF.